This T cell receptor (beta chain) was sequenced in a study of blood T cell repertoires in COVID-19. The age range of participants was about 18 to 100 years, with residence in fewer than 25 US areas. Each participant's cohort was designated according to participant-reported clinical history. Before being deemed recovered, Cohort 3 donors had two negative PCRs, clearance, or symptom resolution. This clone was counted ten times or more. Trimming at V came to 6 bases and at J to 3 bases, leaving 8 bases not matched to a gene. From germline, CDR1 is MNHEY and CDR2 SVGAGI. The CDR3 has 14 amino acids. Original analysis: Reference gene primer amplification gave nucleated cell count estimates. Sequenced by immunoSEQ multiplex PCR; TCRdb stores in-frame clones only, minus some. The V and J calls and clone size are taken from that table; D and trimming were inferred from the DNA. The sample contains approximately 240,000 clones, about 89% of which appear only once.

The chain couples TRBV6-5 to TRBJ2-7; 7 bases map to TRBD1. This receptor was identified in a young woman who had recovered from COVID-19. What was sequenced was PBMCs or T cells enriched from blood (not recorded which). CDR3 amino acids: CASRRGQYLYEQYF. CDR3 nucleotide sequence: TGTGCCAGCAGGAGGGGACAGTACCTCTACGAGCAGTACTTC.